These 3 T cell receptor beta chains were all obtained from the same sample, sequenced in a study of blood T cell repertoires in COVID-19. Using immunoSEQ multiplex PCR, the repertoire was profiled, and TCRdb retains in-frame clones only, with some absent. The data hold around 160,000 clones, with over 75% observed a single time. Specimen: peripheral blood. The receptors derive from a young man with COVID-19, enrolled during active disease.

CDR3 loop: CATGPGGNGNQPQHF. For the CDR3, the DNA is TGTGCCACCGGTCCGGGAGGGAACGGCAATCAGCCCCAGCATTTT. The chain recombines TRBV24-1 with TRBJ1-5, with no clear D. Germline values: CDR1 KGHDR, CDR2 SFDVKD. This CDR3 contains 15 residues. V was shortened by 9 bases and J by 2 bases, with 16 bases between the two germline ends.

This sequence joins TRBV7-9 and TRBJ2-2; D possibly corresponds to TRBD1 (5 bases). V dropped 5 bases and J dropped 0 bases, with 13 bases sitting between them. There are 16 residues in the CDR3. CDR1 and CDR2 from the germline V gene are SEHNR and FQNEAQ (reference sequence). The CDR3, as DNA: TGTGCCAGCAGCCCACGGGCGACAGCGAACACCGGGGAGCTGTTTTTT. Its translation: CASSPRATANTGELFF.

The chain couples TRBV3-1 (or the pseudogene TRBV3-2) to TRBJ2-5, with 10 bases aligning to TRBD2. Losses at the gene ends were 5 bases for V and 4 bases for J; bases not matched to a gene: 10. Germline V gives CDR1 LGHDT, CDR2 YNNKEL (reference sequence). CDR3 length: 16 amino acids. Here the CDR3 DNA reads TGTGCCAGCAGCAACACTTACTCTAGCGGGAGAGAGACCCAGTACTTC. Protein sequence: CASSNTYSSGRETQYF.